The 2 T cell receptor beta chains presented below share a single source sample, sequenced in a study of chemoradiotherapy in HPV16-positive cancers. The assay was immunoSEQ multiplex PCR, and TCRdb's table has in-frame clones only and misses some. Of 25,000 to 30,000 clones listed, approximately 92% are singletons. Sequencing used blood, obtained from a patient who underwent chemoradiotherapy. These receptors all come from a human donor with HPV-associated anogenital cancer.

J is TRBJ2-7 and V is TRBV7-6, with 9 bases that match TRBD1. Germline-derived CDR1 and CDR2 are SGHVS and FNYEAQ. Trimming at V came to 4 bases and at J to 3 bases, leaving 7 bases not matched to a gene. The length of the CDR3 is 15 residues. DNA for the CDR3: TGTGCCAGCAGCTCACGTTGGGGACAGGGCTACGAGCAGTACTTC. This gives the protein CASSSRWGQGYEQYF.

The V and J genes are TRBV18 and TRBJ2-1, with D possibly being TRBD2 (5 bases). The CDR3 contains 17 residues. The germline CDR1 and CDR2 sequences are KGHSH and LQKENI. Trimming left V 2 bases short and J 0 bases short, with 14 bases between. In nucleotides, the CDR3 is TGTGCCAGCTCACCAGATGAGCTAGCCCGCTCCTACAATGAGCAGTTCTTC. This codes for CASSPDELARSYNEQFF.